This record covers a single TCR beta chain. This entry belongs to a study of OX40 agonist ivuxolimab in advanced cancers. The overall study: Intravenous ivuxolimab at 0.01 to 10 mg/kg was given to patients every 2 weeks.

V trimming: 1 base; J trimming: 11 bases; junction bases outside the gene matches: 5. Germline loops: CDR1 MNHEY, CDR2 SMNVEV (reference sequence). CDR3 length equals 13 residues. Only in-frame clones appear in the TCRdb table, and some are missing; sequencing was by immunoSEQ multiplex PCR. This table has 9,500 to 15,000 clones, 69% appearing once. The TCR originated in an adult with an advanced solid tumor such as melanoma, head and neck, liver or kidney cancer. This material consisted of CD4+ or CD8+ T cells sorted from blood, taken in a trial of the OX40 agonist ivuxolimab. The chain is built from TRBV27 and TRBJ2-5, with TRBD1 matching over 9 bases. CDR3 amino acids: CASSLWTGEEQYF. Written as DNA, the CDR3 is TGTGCCAGCAGTTTATGGACAGGGGAAGAGCAGTACTTC.